This TCR beta chain was captured in a study of shared clonotypes between healthy human individuals (dated by TCRdb to the early 2020s). For the study in its entirety: A couple of women and three men aged 18 to 49 years were included in the cohort. For each donor, three plates each were used for CD4 naive and CD4 memory, two plates were used for CD8 naive, and one plate was used for CD8 memory. Different laboratories and diverse techniques were used to prepare libraries and sequence TCR repertoires, to increase sequencing depth and limit assay-specific biases. To estimate repertoire size and how much clonotype sharing occurs between individuals, the study deeply sequenced the blood TCR repertoires of five healthy adults. Between about 0.8 and 9 billion PBMCs per donor were obtained by leukapheresis. Overall study outcomes, separate from this receptor: Rarefaction of sorted-subset datasets indicated incomplete sequencing despite the large sequencing depth. The small number of donors limited the genetic and exposure-history diversity represented. Sampling was restricted to blood, and TCR repertoires in tissues likely differ from the TCR repertoires found in blood. Clonotypes shared by all four sorted-subset donors showed higher generation probabilities than non-shared clonotypes. Across a handful of donors, roughly 5% of naive CD4, roughly 3.4% of naive CD8, 2.3% of memory CD4, and 0.4% of memory CD8 clonotypes were shared. Estimated clonotype richness was generally larger for naive than for memory subsets. Based on pairwise subsampling, the degree of clonotype sharing among donors was expected to be affected by sequencing depth.

The germline V gene yields MGHRA for CDR1 and YSYEKL for CDR2. The CDR3 covers 15 residues, taking in both the cysteine and the phenylalanine. Only the CDR3 region is kept as DNA, spanning 45 bases read in frame from base 1. For the CD8 naive samples, CD45RO-negative cells were positively selected for CCR7, yielding a CD45RA+CCR7+ population from which TemRA cells were excluded. Healthy HIV-negative adults with no recently reported acute infections or vaccinations were included as donors. Every donor was a Caucasian adult living in Nashville, Tennessee, USA. Blood was obtained by leukapheresis, after which PBMCs were separated by Ficoll-Histopaque density gradient centrifugation and cryopreserved in liquid nitrogen vapor phase. Purity and quantity of every magnetically sorted T cell population were checked by analytical flow cytometry. From each sorted fraction, genomic DNA was isolated and quantified by UV absorbance on a Nanodrop 2000c.

Using the deep immunoSEQ assay, multiplex PCR amplified TCR CDR3 regions from genomic DNA. Genomic DNA extracted from each cell subset was distributed evenly over all wells of several immunoSEQ 96-well plates, and each plate served as one replicate. For sorted subsets, each replicate PCR was loaded with approximately 0.2 ug genomic DNA, equivalent to about 30,000 T cell genomes. Purified libraries were measured with a Qubit 3.0 fluorometer, size-checked on a Bioanalyzer 2100, and measured again with the KAPA Library Quantification kit. Every immunoSEQ 96-well plate was sequenced on a dedicated single-read 150-cycle Illumina NextSeq 550 flow cell. Turning to the authors' computational methods: Because only junctional sequences without quality scores were contained in the immunoSEQ output, filtering matching that applied to full-length reads could not be performed. Sequences were annotated with PyIR, a Python wrapper for IgBLAST v1.9, using IMGT germline references to assign V/J genes and CDR3. Reads were filtered out if the reads had weak V/J assignments (E-value above 1e-6), no CDR3, stop codons, out-of-frame junctions, or ambiguous translated residues. V3J clonotypes were defined as sequences sharing an identical inferred V gene, J gene, and CDR3 amino acid sequence. The percentage overlap between two repertoires was calculated by dividing the number of shared unique clonotypes by the size of the smaller repertoire. Repertoire richness was assessed with RTK rarefaction, the Chao1 estimator, and Recon v2.1 estimates of unobserved clonotypes. For all TCRbeta clonotypes obtained by the gDNA method from several donors, generation probabilities were computed with OLGA. TCRdb provides this immuneACCESS table in a form limited to in-frame rearrangements. Some clones are lacking; in checked studies, under half of them reflect an unresolved V gene, and why the rest are absent is not known. The DNA gave D and trimming, while V, J and clone size come from that table. The sample profile shows 600,000 or so clones; 85% to 95% of them were found once. The top ten clonotypes cover 0.11% of the sample.

Remarks on this clone: The target of this receptor is not known. Qualities for individual bases were not recorded, and no much larger clone is one base off.

Sequenced: naive CD8+ T cells sorted from blood. The sample's cell subset or site label, in plain terms: CD45RA+CCR7+. Recombination linked TRBV4-1 to TRBJ2-5, with the D segment identity uncertain. The end of the DNA fits TRBJ2-7 better, so the J call may be wrong. This TCR derives from a woman aged 25 to 39 in good health. In nucleotides, the sequence is TGCGCCAGCAGCCAAGAGCCCAGGAGCTCCTACGAGCAGTACTTC. It translates as CASSQEPRSSYEQYF.